These T cell receptor beta chains were read from a single sample in a study of blood T cell repertoires in COVID-19. The repertoire was sequenced with immunoSEQ multiplex PCR; TCRdb's copy has only in-frame clones and lacks some. The profile shows hundreds of thousands of clones, roughly 90% of them singletons. Sequencing was carried out using peripheral blood. The receptors originated from a woman in her sixties or seventies with COVID-19, enrolled during active disease. The CDR3 runs from the conserved cysteine through the conserved F or W. A D gene is named only where the DNA matches it firmly. Clone size is not always given. Where it is, it says once, few, many or a class for expanded clones.

size: -
D: -
J: TRBJ1-4
V: TRBV6-9
CDR3: CASSLQGGYNEKLFF
DNA: TGTGCCAGCAGTTTACAAGGAGGGTATAATGAAAAACTGTTTTTT

size: -
D: -
J: TRBJ2-7
V: TRBV7-2
CDR3: CASSGGWREQYF
DNA: TGTGCCAGCAGCGGGGGGTGGCGTGAGCAGTACTTC

size: -
D: -
J: TRBJ2-5
V: TRBV23-1
CDR3: CASSQSAGRETQYF
DNA: TGCGCCAGCAGTCAATCGGCGGGGAGGGAGACCCAGTACTTC

size: -
D: -
J: TRBJ2-1
V: TRBV7-8
CDR3: CASSRPWGEQFF
DNA: TGTGCCAGCAGCCGACCGTGGGGCGAGCAGTTCTTC

size: few
D: TRBD2
J: TRBJ2-3
V: TRBV5-4
CDR3: CASSWSDGGGTQYF
DNA: TGTGCCAGCAGCTGGTCGGACGGCGGGGGTACGCAGTATTTT

size: -
D: TRBD1
J: TRBJ1-2
V: TRBV7-2
CDR3: CASSFLLGQGGGYTF
DNA: TGTGCCAGCAGCTTTCTCCTTGGACAGGGGGGAGGCTACACCTTC

size: once
D: TRBD1
J: TRBJ1-6
V: TRBV30
CDR3: CAWRLMQGARISPLHF
DNA: TGTGCCTGGAGATTGATGCAGGGGGCTCGTATTTCACCCCTCCACTTT

size: -
D: TRBD2
J: TRBJ2-3
V: TRBV7-7
CDR3: CASSLVGLEDTQYF
DNA: TGTGCCAGCAGCTTAGTAGGACTAGAAGATACGCAGTATTTT

size: -
D: -
J: TRBJ1-2
V: TRBV5-6
CDR3: CASSFYDRIANYGYTF
DNA: TGTGCCAGCAGCTTCTATGACAGGATAGCTAACTATGGCTACACCTTC

size: -
D: -
J: TRBJ1-2
V: TRBV19
CDR3: CASSTVLGSQYYGYTF
DNA: TGTGCCAGTAGTACCGTCCTGGGCAGTCAATACTATGGCTACACCTTC

size: -
D: TRBD1
J: TRBJ1-2
V: TRBV11-2
CDR3: CASSALQGKNYGYTF
DNA: TGTGCCAGCAGCGCACTACAGGGGAAGAACTATGGCTACACCTTC

size: -
D: -
J: TRBJ1-2
V: TRBV13
CDR3: CASSHDRGNYGYTF
DNA: TGTGCCAGCAGCCATGACCGGGGAAACTATGGCTACACCTTC

size: -
D: TRBD1
J: TRBJ1-1
V: TRBV24-1
CDR3: CATSEGGPSNTEAFF
DNA: TGTGCCACCAGTGAAGGGGGCCCGTCGAACACTGAAGCTTTCTTT

size: -
D: TRBD2
J: TRBJ2-7
V: TRBV7-2
CDR3: CASSPRGAGGSYEQYF
DNA: TGTGCCAGCAGCCCTCGCGGGGCGGGGGGTTCCTACGAGCAGTACTTC

size: -
D: TRBD2
J: TRBJ2-5
V: TRBV19
CDR3: CASSISASGRQETQYF
DNA: TGTGCCAGTAGTATTTCGGCTAGCGGGAGACAAGAGACCCAGTACTTC

size: -
D: TRBD2
J: TRBJ2-5
V: TRBV24-1
CDR3: CATSETSGGERETQYF
DNA: TGTGCCACCAGTGAAACTAGCGGGGGGGAAAGGGAGACCCAGTACTTC

size: -
D: TRBD1
J: TRBJ2-1
V: TRBV6-2/TRBV6-3
CDR3: CASSYPTRTGSYEQFF
DNA: TGTGCCAGCAGTTACCCGACCAGGACAGGGTCCTATGAGCAGTTCTTC

size: -
D: -
J: TRBJ2-3
V: TRBV30
CDR3: CAWSLTGGADTQYF
DNA: TGTGCCTGGAGTTTAACAGGGGGGGCAGATACGCAGTATTTT

size: -
D: TRBD1
J: TRBJ1-2
V: TRBV18
CDR3: CASSPDRGAYGYGYTF
DNA: TGTGCCAGCTCCCCGGACAGGGGGGCCTATGGCTATGGCTACACCTTC

size: -
D: -
J: TRBJ2-5
V: TRBV5-6
CDR3: CASSLGPTGTQYF
DNA: TGTGCCAGCAGCTTGGGGCCAACAGGGACCCAGTACTTC

size: -
D: -
J: TRBJ1-2
V: TRBV2
CDR3: CARPVGHVYGYTF
DNA: TGTGCCAGACCTGTCGGACATGTCTATGGCTACACCTTC

size: -
D: -
J: TRBJ1-2
V: TRBV18
CDR3: CASSPPGQGGDYGYTF
DNA: TGTGCCAGCTCACCACCTGGGCAGGGAGGCGACTATGGCTACACCTTC

size: -
D: -
J: TRBJ2-2
V: TRBV27
CDR3: CASSFSRGYGELFF
DNA: TGTGCCAGCAGTTTCTCCAGGGGTTACGGGGAGCTGTTTTTT

size: once
D: TRBD2
J: TRBJ2-1
V: TRBV11-2
CDR3: CASSGTSGRYNEQFF
DNA: TGTGCCAGCAGCGGGACTAGCGGTCGCTACAATGAGCAGTTCTTC

size: -
D: TRBD2
J: TRBJ2-5
V: TRBV9
CDR3: CASSPDTGTRTETQYF
DNA: TGTGCCAGCAGCCCGGATACGGGGACTAGGACGGAGACCCAGTACTTC

size: -
D: TRBD2
J: TRBJ2-5
V: TRBV5-1
CDR3: CASRASGGLETQYF
DNA: TGCGCCAGCAGGGCTAGCGGGGGGCTGGAGACCCAGTACTTC

size: -
D: -
J: TRBJ1-3
V: TRBV18
CDR3: CASSPSPIDSGNTIYF
DNA: TGTGCCAGCTCACCAAGCCCGATCGACTCTGGAAACACCATATATTTT

size: -
D: TRBD1
J: TRBJ1-5
V: TRBV4-2
CDR3: CASSRSTGESNQPQHF
DNA: TGTGCCAGCAGCCGATCGACAGGGGAGAGCAATCAGCCCCAGCATTTT

size: -
D: -
J: TRBJ1-1
V: TRBV20-1
CDR3: CSAIPGAEAFF
DNA: TGCAGTGCTATCCCGGGAGCTGAAGCTTTCTTT

size: -
D: TRBD1
J: TRBJ1-2
V: TRBV29-1
CDR3: CSARTGEYYGYTF
DNA: TGCAGCGCAAGGACAGGGGAGTACTATGGCTACACCTTC

size: -
D: TRBD2
J: TRBJ2-3
V: TRBV18
CDR3: CASSHRLAGSTDTQYF
DNA: TGTGCCAGCTCACACCGACTAGCGGGGAGCACAGATACGCAGTATTTT

size: -
D: TRBD2
J: TRBJ2-1
V: TRBV12-5
CDR3: CASGLARLAGGEEQFF
DNA: TGTGCTAGTGGTTTGGCGCGTCTAGCGGGGGGAGAGGAGCAGTTCTTC

size: -
D: -
J: TRBJ2-7
V: TRBV2
CDR3: CASSVNRNYEQYF
DNA: TGTGCCAGCAGTGTCAACAGGAACTACGAGCAGTACTTC

size: -
D: TRBD1
J: TRBJ1-1
V: TRBV19
CDR3: CASADLRGQGTEAFF
DNA: TGTGCCAGTGCCGACCTCAGGGGGCAGGGGACTGAAGCTTTCTTT

size: -
D: -
J: TRBJ2-1
V: TRBV7-9
CDR3: CASSPGTSVVDEQFF
DNA: TGTGCCAGCAGCCCCGGGACATCCGTGGTGGATGAGCAGTTCTTC

size: once
D: TRBD2
J: TRBJ2-3
V: TRBV6-2/TRBV6-3
CDR3: CASSPWFREGTDTQYF
DNA: TGTGCCAGCAGTCCATGGTTCAGGGAGGGAACAGATACGCAGTATTTT